This section outlines one T cell receptor (beta chain) sequence together with its context. Its specificity is not known. The individuals who served as donors were healthy Caucasians living in Russia, aged about 6 to 90. It was with a sample-barcoded 5' primer and a J-beta primer mix that a second PCR of about 6 to 12 cycles was run. Using its own MiXCR run on the 5' RACE reads, TCRdb lists one record per CDR3 protein. The sample holds 1.5 million to 2 million distinct CDR3 sequences, roughly 50% seen once. This sample stems from a study of blood T cells in healthy people across ages. Broader study findings: Significant beta diversity loss was already apparent by age roughly 43, declining roughly linearly.

The sequenced material came from blood. The sequence was collected from a woman between 35 and 50 years old in good health.

The CDR3 DNA sequence: TGTGCCAGCAGTTACTCGAGTGGGACAGGGGGGACGCCCCAGCATTTT. Amino acid sequence: CASSYSSGTGGTPQHF. The rearrangement joins TRBV6-5 to TRBJ1-5, with 11 bases identical to TRBD1. The CDR3 sequence is 16 residues long. The trim removed 0 bases at V and 9 bases at J, leaving 7 bases unmatched. The germline gives CDR1 MNHEY, CDR2 SVGAGI.